The clone carrying this T cell receptor (beta chain) was counted between two and nine times. Its specificity is not known. Germline V gene lookup returns CDR1 SGHDT and CDR2 YYEEEE. The CDR3 is 14 amino acids. V dropped 0 bases and J dropped 2; count of bases not matched to a gene: 1. This sample stems from a study of post-analysis software for immune sequencing data. Study findings and constraints: There was significantly lower normalized Chao1 diversity in multiple sclerosis patients than in controls. Roughly 5 TRBV segments were significantly more frequent in patients than in controls. TRBV5-6, TRBV5-1 and TRBV20-1 were among these segments.

Libraries were made from TCR beta cDNA, and they carried unique molecular identifiers. TCRdb re-called the PCR reads through MiXCR, storing one row per CDR3 protein. The sample holds around 500,000 distinct CDR3 sequences; around 34% are singletons and the top ten take 5% to 6%. The TCR originated in a girl under 18 with multiple sclerosis. The sample consisted of blood. The rearrangement links TRBV5-6 to TRBJ2-7; 8 bases map to TRBD1. The CDR3 region has the DNA TGTGCCAGCAGCTTGGGGGGACAGGCCTACGAGCAGTACTTC. Its translation: CASSLGGQAYEQYF.